Detailed here is one T cell receptor beta chain. This receptor's antigen is unknown. Base quality data are lacking; no much larger clone is found one base away. This entry is derived from a study of T-cell memory formation after mild COVID-19 (dated by TCRdb to the early 2020s). About the study as a whole: TCR sequence clusters from the two donors were found to be largely donor specific. T-cell clones expanding and contracting after mild COVID-19 in a couple of donors were tracked by longitudinal TCRalpha and TCRbeta repertoire sequencing. Two young, previously healthy adult volunteers made up the cohort, one male and one female. The paper as a whole reports these results and caveats: Contracting CD4+ clones were found mainly in CM and EM memory subsets, while CD8+ clones were enriched in EMRA. From day 15 to 85, contracting clones showed balanced CD4/CD8 phenotypes, whereas a second wave of clones that expanded from day 15 to 37 leaned towards CD4+. The study covered only a couple of mild cases, and larger cohorts including severe cases with pre-infection samples were considered necessary. Some responding clones were detected in pre-infection memory, suggesting pre-existing cross-reactive memory T cells joined the SARS-CoV-2 response. SARS-CoV-2 specificity of the second-wave clones peaking on day 37 was not confirmed.

Sequencing relied on an Illumina NovaSeq 6000. cDNA libraries for TCRalpha and TCRbeta were prepared by 5'RACE using constant-segment primers, with sample barcodes and unique molecular identifiers added. RNA was extracted from every sample with Trizol reagent. The libraries were amplified in two PCR steps, and the second step added a second sample barcode and Illumina TruSeq adapters. Libraries were sequenced on an Illumina NovaSeq with 2 x 150 bp paired-end reads. In the authors' own workflow: Demultiplexing of reads and collapsing into UMI-guided consensus sequences were performed with migec v1.2.7. Using mixcr v2.1.11, the UMI consensuses were aligned to TRA and TRB V and J templates and assembled into clonotypes. A clonotype was counted as expanded or contracted only if both edgeR and NoisET called the change significant, with noise models trained on biological replicates. For edgeR calls, a false discovery rate-adjusted p below 0.01 and a log2 fold-change threshold of 1 were applied. As an exploratory analysis of dynamics, max-normalized trajectories of the 1000 most abundant clonotypes were examined with PCA combined with hierarchical clustering. Separately sequenced CD4+ and CD8+ repertoires were used to assign the CD4 or CD8 phenotype of responding clones. TCRdb reworked the public reads: Q25 trimming with fastp, MiXCR clone assembly, productive beta chains retained. Each entry is one CDR3 protein sequence, shown with its most common DNA and genes. Here the V and J calls rest on TCRdb's processing, not on the authors' analysis. For this sample there are hundreds of thousands of distinct CDR3 sequences; around 20% appear just once. Jointly, the top ten make up around 20% of the sample.

Ficoll-Paque density gradient centrifugation was the method used to isolate PBMCs. The germline V gene yields SGHTA for CDR1 and FQGTGA for CDR2. Germline trimming amounts to 4 bases on V and 1 base on J, with 7 as the count of junction bases outside the gene matches. The CDR3 sequence holds 16 residues, the cysteine and phenylalanine included. Of the read, only the CDR3 DNA is kept; its 48 bases are in frame from base 1. The V and J segments used are TRBV7-3 and TRBJ2-3; 8 junctional bases match TRBD2. This TCR was recovered from a man aged 18 to 29 who had mild COVID-19 (a few samples of this study predate the infection). The sample titles of this study are shuffled in the database, so cell type and time point are left out; the donor was told from shared clones. The sample comprised PBMCs or a T cell subset sorted from them (not recorded which). The nucleotide sequence reads as follows: TGTGCCAGCAGCTCTGGACTAGCCGATGGCACAGATACGCAGTATTTT. This yields the protein CASSSGLADGTDTQYF.